This T cell receptor beta chain was identified in a study of shared clonotypes between healthy human individuals. Study observations and caveats: Tissues were not sampled, only blood, and their repertoires likely differ.

With respect to this clone: The antigen remains unidentified.

Each replicate PCR on the sorted subsets used roughly 210 ng DNA (roughly 32,000 T cell genomes). Assay used: immunoSEQ multiplex PCR; TCRdb lists only in-frame clones, some missing. This table has about 1 million clones, roughly 80% appearing once. Germline values: CDR1 LNHDA, CDR2 SQIVND (reference sequence). V shed 5 bases and J 5 bases; nucleotides not matched to a gene: 10. This CDR3 has 15 amino acids. Sequenced material: memory CD4+ T cells sorted from blood. Subset of the sample: CD45RA-negative fraction. This chain connects TRBV19 to TRBJ2-7; 9 nucleotides line up with TRBD2. The TCR originated in a man between 18 and 29 years old in good health. CDR3 DNA sequence: TGTGCCAGTAGTCCCGGGAGCGGGAGGACCCACGAGCAGTACTTC. Its protein product is CASSPGSGRTHEQYF.